This passage covers 7 T cell receptor beta chains from one sample sequenced in a study of tissue T cells after allogeneic stem cell transplantation. Repertoires were generated with immunoSEQ multiplex PCR, while TCRdb's copy carries only in-frame clones and drops some. This table holds about 1,800 clones, approximately 53% found once. Time point defined: mouse harvest day 14 after allogeneic transplant. Mouse grafts combined 10^7 T-cell-depleted bone marrow cells with 10^6 splenic CD5+ T cells. The specimen was blood. The receptors here all came from a female BALB/c mouse given C57BL/6 T cells with graft-versus-host disease after an allogeneic hematopoietic cell transplant.

This clone was observed a few times. Gene labels here are mouse ones. The read terminates 1 residue before the CDR3 end, so the remaining end is supplied by the germline J gene. V usage is TRBV23 and J usage is TRBJ2-7; no DNA check was done on the table's D call, TRBD1. Germline lookup yields CDR1 KGHTA and CDR2 FQNQQP. The CDR3 consists of 13 residues. The part of the CDR3 DNA that was read is TGCTCCAGCAGTCAATCTCAGGGGATTGAACAGTAC. Translated, it gives CSSSQSQGIEQY. The entire CDR3 protein is CSSSQSQGIEQYF.

By its share, this clone is large. Mouse names are used for the genes. The read ends 1 residue shy of where the CDR3 ends; the end is completed using the germline J gene. The chain couples TRBV5 to TRBJ2-3, with 10 bases matching TRBD2. Trimming cost V 5 bases and J 3 bases; bases outside gene matches: 2. The CDR3 is 14 residues long. Germline V gene lookup returns CDR1 LGHNA and CDR2 YNLKQL (reference sequence). The sequenced CDR3 bases are TGTGCCAGCAGCTCGACTGGGGGGGCAGAAACGCTGTAT. Protein: CASSSTGGAETLY. The CDR3, in full, reads CASSSTGGAETLYF.

With regard to this clone: All gene names here are mouse names. The CDR3 goes on 1 residue after the read ends, and that part is filled in from the germline J gene. The chain couples TRBV26 to TRBJ1-5; D not resolved. Germline V lookup: CDR1 KGHPV, CDR2 FQNQEV (reference sequence). V lost 3 bases, J lost 4 bases, and 7 bases lay in between. CDR3 size: 13 residues. CDR3 DNA, as far as it was read: TGTGCCAGCAGTCTCTTCCAGAACCAGGCTCCGCTT. It encodes CASSLFQNQAPL. In full, the CDR3 reads CASSLFQNQAPLF.

Of note for this clone: Genes and germline are mouse. Coverage ceases 1 residue before the CDR3 finishes, and the germline J gene fills in the end. The V call is TRBV15, the J call TRBJ1-1, with TRBD1 identical over 10 bases. With V trimmed by 6 bases and J by 8 bases, 0 bases remained unmatched. Germline V gene lookup returns CDR1 SGHND and CDR2 FRSKSL. This CDR3 is 11 amino acids long. The CDR3 reads CASRTGGEVFF. The sequenced part of the CDR3 DNA is TGTGCCAGCAGGACAGGGGGCGAAGTCTTC.

This clone qualifies as medium-sized. The gene names here belong to mouse. The read terminates 1 residue before the CDR3 end, so the remaining end is supplied by the germline J gene. This chain uses TRBV12-2 with TRBJ2-7, with TRBD2 identical over 11 bases. The CDR3 runs to 13 residues. Germline-derived CDR1 and CDR2 are SGHLS and HYDKME. The junction had 3 bases not matched to a gene; V was cut back by 4 bases and J by 5 bases. The CDR3 protein is CASSPDWGDEQYF. CDR3 DNA, as far as it was read: TGTGCCAGCTCCCCGGACTGGGGGGATGAACAGTAC.

A remark on this clone: Gene names denote mouse genes. Read sequence stops 1 residue before the CDR3 end, and the germline J gene provides the missing end. This chain joins TRBV16 and TRBJ2-4; D unclear. Trimming pared 0 bases from V and 0 bases from J, leaving 1 base between. This CDR3 contains 13 residues. Germline V CDR1 and CDR2: SGHSA, FRNQAP. This chain's CDR3 is CASSLESQNTLYF. CDR3 DNA (partial): TGTGCAAGCAGCTTAGAAAGTCAAAACACCTTGTAC.

In its sample, this clone is medium-sized. The genes and germline here are from mouse. The read is 1 residue too short to cover the CDR3 end, so that end is filled in from the germline J gene. The chain has TRBV17 and TRBJ2-3; D not resolved. CDR3 size: 13 residues. The V and J ends lost 5 bases and 3 bases respectively, with 9 bases between them. Germline V CDR1 and CDR2: MNHDT, YYDKIL. The covered CDR3 bases are TGTGCTAGCAGTGGAGGGCCGGCAGAAACGCTGTAT. Residues: CASSGGPAETLY. The CDR3 reads in full as CASSGGPAETLYF.